Sequencing of this T cell receptor beta chain was carried out in a study of T cell responses to AZD1222 COVID-19 vaccine. Study-wide results and limits: Targeting of unmutated variant regions was reportedly seen in nearly half of spike-specific TCRs.

As regards this clone: What it recognizes is unknown.

Libraries were prepared by immunoSEQ multiplex PCR; TCRdb keeps only in-frame clonotypes and omits some of them. The sample gives some 150,000 clones, 85% of which show up once; 7.9% is in the top ten. The sequence was collected from an adult who received the MenACWY meningococcal vaccine as a control. The sample consisted of peripheral blood, taken 28 days after the second dose of the MenACWY control vaccine.

The CDR3 spells CASSIDSTGQETQYF. CDR3 in DNA: TGTGCCAGTAGTATAGATAGTACAGGGCAAGAGACCCAGTACTTC. The chain recombines TRBV19 with TRBJ2-5, with D possibly TRBD1 on 6 matching bases. The V gene's germline CDR1 is LNHDA and CDR2 SQIVND (reference sequence). The CDR3 is 15 amino acids. Deletions cut 0 bases from V and 2 bases from J, with 10 bases between.